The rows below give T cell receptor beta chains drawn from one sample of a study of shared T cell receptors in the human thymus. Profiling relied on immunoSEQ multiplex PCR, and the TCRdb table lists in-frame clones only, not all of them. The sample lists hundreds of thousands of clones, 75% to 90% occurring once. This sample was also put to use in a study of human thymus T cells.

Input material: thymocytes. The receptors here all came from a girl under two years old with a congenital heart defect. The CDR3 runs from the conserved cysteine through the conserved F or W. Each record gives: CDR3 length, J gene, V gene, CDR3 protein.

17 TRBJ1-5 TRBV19 CASSIRRRQGARQPQHF
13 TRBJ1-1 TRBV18 CASSPGTKKGTFF
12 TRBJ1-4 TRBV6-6 CASSPIGEKLFF
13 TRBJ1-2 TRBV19 CASSADRGRGYTF
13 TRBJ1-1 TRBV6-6 CASLPSRDTEAFF
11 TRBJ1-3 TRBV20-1 CSARYGNTIYF
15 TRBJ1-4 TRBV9 CASSRSGQPNEKLFF
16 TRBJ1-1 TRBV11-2 CASSLVMGDMNTEAFF
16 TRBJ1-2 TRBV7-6 CASSLARQGLTYGYTF
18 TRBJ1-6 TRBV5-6 CASSLTPRTGEWNSPLHF
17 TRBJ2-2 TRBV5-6 CASSSAGTGGDTGELFF
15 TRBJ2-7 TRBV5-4 CASSTGQGKSYEQYF
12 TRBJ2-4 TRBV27 CASSPRKNIQYF
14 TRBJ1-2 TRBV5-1 CASLEGDRDYGYTF
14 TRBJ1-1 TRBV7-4 CASSFNRGDTEAFF
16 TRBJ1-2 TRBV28 CASSSNRPRPNYGYTF